These 27 T cell receptor beta chains came from one sample sequenced in a study of T cell responses to AZD1222 COVID-19 vaccine. The protocol was immunoSEQ multiplex PCR, while the TCRdb copy is restricted to in-frame clones and leaves out a portion. The sample has 100,000 to 150,000 clones, approximately 91% seen once. Material: peripheral blood, obtained 28 days after the second AZD1222 dose. The receptors shown here come from an adult who received the AZD1222 COVID-19 vaccine.

The chain recombines TRBV6-2 or TRBV6-3 with TRBJ2-5; no reliable D call. Germline V gene data show CDR1 as MNHEY and CDR2 as SVGEGT. Trimming removed 2 bases from V and 5 bases from J, with 6 bases in between. This CDR3 region has 12 residues. As DNA, the CDR3 is TGTGCCAGCAGTTACGTTCGGGAGACCCAGTACTTC. It encodes CASSYVRETQYF.

The CDR3 is CASSGRGLLGQFF. CDR3 nucleotides: TGTGCCAGCAGCGGCCGGGGGCTGCTAGGGCAGTTCTTC. The V gene is TRBV7-9, the J gene TRBJ2-1; either TRBD1 or TRBD2 may fit D (6 bases each). Trimming stripped 5 bases from V and 12 bases from J, with 17 bases between. Germline CDR1 SEHNR, CDR2 FQNEAQ (reference sequence). The CDR3 is 13 amino acids.

The gene calls are TRBV5-1 and TRBJ2-5, with D perhaps TRBD1 (5 bases). Germline lookup yields CDR1 SGHRS and CDR2 YFSETQ. The length of the CDR3 is 13 residues. V lost 1 base to trimming and J lost 7 bases, with 11 bases between them. The CDR3 DNA follows: TGCGCCAGCAGCTTGTTAGGGGTCGGGACCCAGTACTTC. Translation: CASSLLGVGTQYF.

This clone occurred once. This chain connects TRBV2 to TRBJ1-6, with D unresolved. This CDR3 has 14 amino acids. Trimming shortened V by 2 bases and J by 7 bases, and 9 bases separated the two germline ends. CDR1 and CDR2 (germline): SNHLY, FYNNEI. CDR3 bases: TGTGCCAGCAGTGAATTTGTGGGGAATTCACCCCTCCACTTT. Its translation is CASSEFVGNSPLHF.

This chain joins TRBV18 and TRBJ1-1; D is undetermined. The length of the CDR3 is 13 residues. CDR1 and CDR2 from the germline V gene are KGHSH and LQKENI. The V end was cut by 6 bases, the J end by 6 bases, with 14 bases between. CDR3 residues: CASSLVIQAEAFF. Here the CDR3 DNA reads TGTGCCAGCTCCCTGGTAATCCAGGCTGAAGCTTTCTTT. Full variable domain (rest looked up from reference TRBV18 and TRBJ1-1): NAGVMQNPRHLVRRRGQEARLRCSPMKGHSHVYWYRQLPEEGLKFMVYLQKENIIDESGMPKERFSAEFPKEGPSILRIQQVVRGDSAAYFCASSLVIQAEAFFGQGTRLTVV.

This chain joins TRBV11-3 and TRBJ2-1; D perhaps matches TRBD2 (6 bases). CDR3 size: 15 residues. Deletions cut 4 bases from V and 5 bases from J, with 15 bases between. CDR1 and CDR2 from the germline V gene are SGHNT and YENEEA. The CDR3 sequence is CASSSGTLANNEQFF. The CDR3 coding sequence is TGTGCCAGCAGCTCAGGAACGCTAGCGAACAATGAGCAGTTCTTC.

This CDR3 reads CASSPRRIWGEKLFF. As DNA, the CDR3 is TGTGCCAGCAGCCCGCGACGAATTTGGGGGGAAAAACTGTTTTTT. V usage is TRBV5-6 and J usage is TRBJ1-4; D perhaps matches TRBD1 (5 bases). Trimming stripped 4 bases from V and 8 bases from J, with 18 bases between. The CDR3 runs 15 residues. Germline CDR1 reads SGHDT; CDR2 reads YYEEEE.

This clone was seen only once. J is TRBJ1-1 and V is TRBV11-2; D gene ambiguous. Per germline, CDR1 SGHAT and CDR2 FQNNGV. This CDR3 region has 13 residues. Trimming cost V 0 bases and J 11 bases, with 13 bases left between them. This CDR3 is CASSLEPPGVAFF. The CDR3 DNA is TGTGCCAGCAGCTTAGAACCGCCCGGAGTGGCTTTCTTT.

This rearrangement joins TRBV6-5 to TRBJ1-5; D gene unclear. Per germline, CDR1 MNHEY and CDR2 SVGAGI. Deletions cut 5 bases from V and 6 bases from J, with 11 bases between. The CDR3 runs 13 residues. The CDR3 DNA reads as TGTGCCAGCAGTCTGACGGATCTTCAGCCCCAGCATTTT. Its protein product is CASSLTDLQPQHF.

This clone was found a few times. The gene calls are TRBV29-1 and TRBJ2-3; D unresolved. Trimming left V 5 bases short and J 3 bases short, with 9 bases between. Looked up from germline, CDR1 is SQVTM and CDR2 is ANQGSEA. The CDR3 contains 12 residues. The chain's CDR3 is CSVMIGTDTQYF. CDR3 in DNA: TGCAGCGTTATGATAGGGACAGATACGCAGTATTTT.

The chain links TRBV27 to TRBJ2-7; a possible D gene is TRBD1 (5 bases). Germline CDR1 is MNHEY and CDR2 is SMNVEV (reference sequence). With 1 base removed from V and 0 bases from J, the gap between germline ends came to 25 bases. CDR3 length: 20 residues. This CDR3 is CASSLFPTDGQGKSSYEQYF. The CDR3 nucleotides are TGTGCCAGCAGTTTATTTCCGACTGACGGACAAGGGAAGAGCTCCTACGAGCAGTACTTC.

The chain recombines TRBV7-3 with TRBJ1-2; unclear D gene. The CDR3 is 15 amino acids. V was cut by 4 bases and J by 0 bases, with 12 bases left in between. Germline V gene lookup returns CDR1 SGHTA and CDR2 FQGTGA. The CDR3 DNA is TGTGCCAGCAGCTCCCAGACTGGTACTAACTATGGCTACACCTTC. Translation gives CASSSQTGTNYGYTF.

The chain recombines TRBV7-3 with TRBJ1-1; D may be TRBD1 (5 bases). CDR3 length: 16 residues. V was cut by 1 base and J by 4 bases, with 16 bases left in between. The germline gives CDR1 SGHTA, CDR2 FQGTGA. The CDR3 sequence is CASSLSRGGVFTEAFF. The CDR3 nucleotides read TGTGCCAGCAGCTTAAGTAGGGGAGGGGTCTTCACTGAAGCTTTCTTT.

This clone showed up just a few times. The V call is TRBV28, the J call TRBJ1-4, with D maybe TRBD1 (5 bases). This CDR3 contains 13 residues. Germline V gene lookup returns CDR1 MDHEN and CDR2 SYDVKM. With 8 bases removed from V and 4 bases from J, the gap between germline ends came to 11 bases. In DNA form, the CDR3 reads TGTGCCAGCCTCGGGGCGGTTAATGAAAAACTGTTTTTT. The encoded protein is CASLGAVNEKLFF. Full variable domain (rest looked up from reference TRBV28 and TRBJ1-4): DVKVTQSSRYLVKRTGEKVFLECVQDMDHENMFWYRQDPGLGLRLIYFSYDVKMKEKGDIPEGYSVSREKKERFSLILESASTNQTSMYLCASLGAVNEKLFFGSGTQLSVL.

The chain combines TRBV4-2 with TRBJ2-2, with D unclear. The CDR3 length is 14 residues. CDR1 LGHNA and CDR2 YNFKEQ come from the germline V gene. Trimming shortened V by 0 bases and J by 6 bases, and 8 bases separated the two germline ends. The DNA of the CDR3 is TGTGCCAGCAGCCAAGATGAATACGCCGGGGAGCTGTTTTTT. Translated, it gives CASSQDEYAGELFF.

This rearrangement joins TRBV4-1 to TRBJ2-7; D gene ambiguous. Germline CDR1 reads MGHRA; CDR2 reads YSYEKL. CDR3 length: 15 amino acids. Trimming stripped 0 bases from V and 2 bases from J, with 11 bases between. CDR3 region: CASSQDSPGPYEQYF. CDR3 sequence (DNA): TGCGCCAGCAGCCAAGACTCACCAGGACCCTACGAGCAGTACTTC.

The chain is built from TRBV19 and TRBJ2-1; TRBD2 aligns across 7 bases. The CDR3 extends over 15 amino acids. CDR1 and CDR2 (germline): LNHDA, SQIVND (reference sequence). Trimming at V came to 3 bases and at J to 6 bases, leaving 8 bases not matched to a gene. CDR3 sequence (DNA): TGTGCCAGTAGTATTACAGCGGGACGGCCCAATGAGCAGTTCTTC. Its translation is CASSITAGRPNEQFF.

This clone appeared a few times. The V call is TRBV28, the J call TRBJ1-1, with D perhaps matching TRBD1 (6 bases). This CDR3 is built from 13 residues. The V end was cut by 2 bases, the J end by 6 bases, with 10 bases between. CDR1 is MDHEN, CDR2 SYDVKM, per germline. The CDR3, as DNA: TGTGCCAGCAGTTTACGGGGGGGCTCTGAAGCTTTCTTT. As protein: CASSLRGGSEAFF.

The V gene is TRBV3-1 (or the pseudogene TRBV3-2), the J gene TRBJ2-2; D tentatively reads TRBD1 or TRBD2 (5 bases each). The CDR3 extends over 11 amino acids. Between the trimmed V and J ends, which lost 5 bases and 9 bases, there was a span of 7 bases. The germline gives CDR1 LGHDT, CDR2 YNNKEL (reference sequence). The CDR3 DNA reads as TGTGCCAGCAGCGTGGGACGGGAGCTGTTTTTT. As protein: CASSVGRELFF.

This clone was found once. The chain carries TRBV28 and TRBJ2-7; TRBD1 agrees at 11 bases. This CDR3 contains 17 residues. The germline V gene has CDR1 MDHEN and CDR2 SYDVKM. V gave up 5 bases and J gave up 3 bases; unmatched junction bases: 12. CDR3 sequence: CASSVRGRDRGIYEQYF. The CDR3 DNA reads as TGTGCCAGCAGTGTTCGGGGTCGGGACAGGGGGATCTACGAGCAGTACTTC.

CDR3 nucleotides: TGCAGCGTAATTACCGGGGTAACTGAAGCTTTCTTT. It yields the protein CSVITGVTEAFF. The chain employs TRBV29-1 and TRBJ1-1; D gene unclear. The CDR3 is 12 residues long. V gave up 6 bases and J gave up 5 bases, with 13 bases separating them. The germline V gene encodes CDR1 SQVTM and CDR2 ANQGSEA.

The chain uses TRBV4-1 and TRBJ2-7; 7 bases fit TRBD1. V lost 1 base to trimming and J lost 3 bases; unmatched junction nucleotides: 3. Germline CDR1 reads MGHRA; CDR2 reads YSYEKL. CDR3 length: 14 residues. CDR3 coding DNA: TGCGCCAGCAGCCAAGGACAGGGCAGCTACGAGCAGTACTTC. Translation: CASSQGQGSYEQYF.

The CDR3: CASSWMDSSYEQYF. CDR3 DNA sequence: TGCGCCAGCAGCTGGATGGACAGCTCCTACGAGCAGTACTTC. V gene TRBV5-1 combines with J gene TRBJ2-7; D possibly corresponds to TRBD1 (6 bases). V lost 3 bases and J 0 bases, leaving 10 bases between the germline ends. The length of the CDR3 is 14 residues. The germline gives CDR1 SGHRS, CDR2 YFSETQ.

J is TRBJ2-2 and V is TRBV28; TRBD2 is a possible D gene (6 bases). The germline gives CDR1 MDHEN, CDR2 SYDVKM. V was cut by 4 bases and J by 6 bases, with 12 bases left in between. The CDR3 has 14 residues. The CDR3 coding sequence is TGTGCCAGCAGTTGGGGGGAGAGGCCCGGGGAGCTGTTTTTT. Protein sequence: CASSWGERPGELFF.

This chain connects TRBV11-2 to TRBJ2-4, with a tentative D call TRBD1 (6 bases). V lost 3 bases and J lost 8, with 11 bases in between. The CDR3 is 13 amino acids. Germline V gives CDR1 SGHAT, CDR2 FQNNGV. In DNA form, the CDR3 reads TGTGCCAGCAGCTTTGCAGGGGTTGACATTCAGTACTTC. Translating it yields CASSFAGVDIQYF.

This clone was recorded only once. This rearrangement joins TRBV5-1 to TRBJ1-1, with D possibly TRBD1 on 6 matching bases. The V end was cut by 2 bases, the J end by 5 bases, with 13 bases between. The germline gives CDR1 SGHRS, CDR2 YFSETQ. This CDR3 region has 14 residues. CDR3 coding DNA: TGCGCCAGCAGCTTACAGGGAAGATTGACTGAAGCTTTCTTT. It yields the protein CASSLQGRLTEAFF.

The rearrangement uses TRBV6-6 and TRBJ2-2, with D perhaps TRBD1 (8 bases). Germline V CDR1 and CDR2: MNHNY, SVGAGI (reference sequence). Trimming cost V 6 bases and J 5 bases, with 16 bases left between them. The CDR3 consists of 15 residues. The CDR3, as DNA: TGTGCCAGCAGGCTTGGACAGGGAGGGACCGGGGAGCTGTTTTTT. Amino acids: CASRLGQGGTGELFF.